These 7 T cell receptor beta chains came from one sample sequenced in a study of persistence of HIV-infected CD4 T cells. This nonspecific control used anti-CD3/anti-CD28 bead stimulation of CD4+ T cells. Sorting selected CD4+ T cells upregulating both CD40 ligand and CD69. This was the immunoSEQ version 4 assay in survey mode. Here immunoSEQ multiplex PCR was the method, and the copy in TCRdb shows in-frame clones only, minus some. The sample has over 35,000 clones, approximately 88% seen once. Their cognate antigens are unknown. The source was CD4+ T cells sorted from PBMCs after roughly 18-hour stimulation, collected from a patient who received antiretroviral therapy. These receptors originate from an adult man with HIV who was CMV-seropositive.

V usage is TRBV2 and J usage is TRBJ1-1, with D maybe TRBD1 (5 bases). Germline CDR1 is SNHLY and CDR2 is FYNNEI. The CDR3 sequence is 15 residues long. Trimming took off 6 bases at V and 5 bases at J, with 19 bases between the two ends. CDR3 coding DNA: TGTGCCAGCAGGGGGGTACAAGGCCAAGGGACTGAAGCTTTCTTT. Its translation is CASRGVQGQGTEAFF.

The rearrangement uses TRBV7-3 and TRBJ2-1; D is ambiguous. The germline CDR1 and CDR2 sequences are SGHTA and FQGTGA. V lost 3 bases and J lost 0, with 12 bases in between. This CDR3 has 16 residues. CDR3: CASSLGGGVSYNEQFF. DNA for the CDR3: TGTGCCAGCAGCTTGGGCGGTGGAGTCTCCTACAATGAGCAGTTCTTC.

The chain couples TRBV19 to TRBJ1-2; 8 bases agree with TRBD1. The V gene end was trimmed by 5 bases and the J gene end by 4 bases; junction bases not matched to a gene: 6. The CDR3 spans 14 residues. Germline values: CDR1 LNHDA, CDR2 SQIVND (reference sequence). CDR3 in DNA: TGTGCCAGTAGTGTAGGACAGGGTTCCTATGGCTACACCTTC. Protein product: CASSVGQGSYGYTF.

The table lists this clone with a few counts. This rearrangement joins TRBV25-1 to TRBJ2-7, with 7 nucleotides matching TRBD1. From germline, CDR1 is MGHDK and CDR2 SYGVNS. Unmatched junction bases numbered 11, after V lost 6 bases and J lost 6 bases. The CDR3 runs to 14 residues. CDR3: CASRVSTGAGEQYF. In nucleotides, the CDR3 is TGTGCCAGCAGGGTTAGTACAGGGGCCGGCGAGCAGTACTTC.

The chain uses TRBV21-1 and TRBJ1-2. TRBV21-1 is recorded as a pseudogene. CDR3 length equals 14 residues. The CDR3 nucleotides are TGTGCCAGCGAAACAGGGAGGATCAACTATGGCTACACCTTC. Amino acids: CASETGRINYGYTF.

The CDR3 DNA reads TGTGCCAGTAGCCAACCCGGTAGCCCGGTGAACACTGAAGCTTTCTTT. The encoded protein is CASSQPGSPVNTEAFF. This chain uses TRBV19 with TRBJ1-1; D ambiguous. Trimming removed 6 bases from V and 0 bases from J, with 17 bases in between. The germline CDR1 and CDR2 sequences are LNHDA and SQIVND (reference sequence). The CDR3 is 16 residues long.

The chain links TRBV6-5 to TRBJ2-7; D gene unclear. Trimming took 0 bases from V and 5 from J, leaving 8 bases between them. There are 13 residues in the CDR3. Germline loops: CDR1 MNHEY, CDR2 SVGAGI. CDR3 sequence (DNA): TGTGCCAGCAGTTACTCGAACCGTGACGAGCAGTACTTC. As protein: CASSYSNRDEQYF.